This section outlines one T cell receptor (beta chain) sequence together with its context. Its target is not known. Mouse germline and gene names are used. The read ends 1 residue shy of where the CDR3 ends; the end is completed using the germline J gene. The data were produced by immunoSEQ multiplex PCR, yet TCRdb's version contains in-frame clones alone and is incomplete. The sample records some 22,000 clones, more than 65% being singletons. The data were taken from a study of tissue T cells after allogeneic stem cell transplantation. Study-level findings and limits: Tissue-detected TCR repertoire was only partly captured by blood and spleen T cells. Within patients, tissue anatomy strongly shaped TCR repertoire composition. Alloreactivity or antigen specificity of tissue TCRs was not determined; some clones might be host cells.

The CDR3 contains 12 residues. Germline V gives CDR1 FNHDT, CDR2 SITEND (reference sequence). Deletions cut 10 bases from V and 0 bases from J, with 8 bases between. Input material: blood. The receptor comes from a female BALB/c mouse in good health. MHC haplotype of the mouse line: H2-d. The chain carries TRBV19 and TRBJ1-5, with a possible D match to TRBD1 (5 bases). Here the CDR3 reads CAARDNNQAPLF. The part of the CDR3 DNA that was read is TGTGCCGCCAGGGATAACAACCAGGCTCCGCTT.